This TCR beta chain was sequenced for a study of blood T cell repertoires in COVID-19. Sequencing was performed with immunoSEQ multiplex PCR; in TCRdb, only in-frame clones are kept and a portion is missing. The profile shows some 250,000 clones, around four fifths of them singletons. V shed 6 bases and J shed 4 bases, with 9 bases lying between them. The CDR3 loop spans 12 amino acids. This clone has just one count. This TCR was sampled from a man aged 35 to 55 with active or convalescent COVID-19. The source material was peripheral blood. The chain combines TRBV12-3 or TRBV12-4 with TRBJ1-1; TRBD1 might be the D (5 bases). The CDR3 sequence is CASSSQGTEAFF. CDR3 DNA sequence: TGTGCCAGCAGCTCTCAGGGCACTGAAGCTTTCTTT.